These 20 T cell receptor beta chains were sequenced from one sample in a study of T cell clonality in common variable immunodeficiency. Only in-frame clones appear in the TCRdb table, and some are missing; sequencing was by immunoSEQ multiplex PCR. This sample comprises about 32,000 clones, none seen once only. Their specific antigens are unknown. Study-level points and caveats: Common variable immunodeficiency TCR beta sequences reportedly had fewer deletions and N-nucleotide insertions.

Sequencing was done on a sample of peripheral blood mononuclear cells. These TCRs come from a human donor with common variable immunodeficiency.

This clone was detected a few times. The sequenced part of the CDR3 DNA is TGTGCCAGCAGCATCGGACAGAATAATTCACCC. Residues: CASSIGQNNSP. From start to end, the CDR3 is CASSIGQNNSPLHF. This chain connects TRBV11-3 to TRBJ1-6; D perhaps matches TRBD1 (6 bases). The read comes to an end 3 residues before the CDR3 does, leaving the germline J gene to fill in the end. There are 14 residues in the CDR3. Germline-derived CDR1 and CDR2 are SGHNT and YENEEA. V dropped 5 bases and J dropped 5 bases, with 10 bases sitting between them.

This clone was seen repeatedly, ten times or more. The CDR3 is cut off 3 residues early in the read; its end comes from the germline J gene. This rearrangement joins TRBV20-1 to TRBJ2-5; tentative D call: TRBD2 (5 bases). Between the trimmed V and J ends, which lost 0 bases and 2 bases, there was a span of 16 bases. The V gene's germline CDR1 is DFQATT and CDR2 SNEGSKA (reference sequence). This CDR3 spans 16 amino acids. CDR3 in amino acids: CSARDPRGRSQETQYF. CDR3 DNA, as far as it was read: TGCAGTGCTAGAGATCCCCGCGGGCGGAGTCAAGAGACC.

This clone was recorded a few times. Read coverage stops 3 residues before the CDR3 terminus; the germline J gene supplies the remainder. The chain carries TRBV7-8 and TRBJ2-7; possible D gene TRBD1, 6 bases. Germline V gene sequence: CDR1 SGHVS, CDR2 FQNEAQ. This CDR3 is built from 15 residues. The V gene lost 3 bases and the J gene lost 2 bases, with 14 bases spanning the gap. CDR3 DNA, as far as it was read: TGTGCCAGCAGCTTTCGTGAGGGGGTGACCTACGAG. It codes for CASSFREGVTYE. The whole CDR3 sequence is CASSFREGVTYEQYF.

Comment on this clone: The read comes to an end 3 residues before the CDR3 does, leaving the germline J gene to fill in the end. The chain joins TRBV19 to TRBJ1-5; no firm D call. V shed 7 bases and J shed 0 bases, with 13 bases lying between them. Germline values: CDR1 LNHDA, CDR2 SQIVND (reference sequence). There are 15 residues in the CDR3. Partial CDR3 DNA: TGTGCCAGTATAGATACCAGGTATAGCAATCAGCCC. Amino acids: CASIDTRYSNQP. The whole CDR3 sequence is CASIDTRYSNQPQHF.

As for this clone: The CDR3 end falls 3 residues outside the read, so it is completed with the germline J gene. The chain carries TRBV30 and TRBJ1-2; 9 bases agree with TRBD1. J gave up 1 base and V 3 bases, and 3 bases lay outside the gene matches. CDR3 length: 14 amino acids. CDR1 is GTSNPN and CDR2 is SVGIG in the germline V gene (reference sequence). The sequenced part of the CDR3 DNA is TGTGCCTGGAGGACAGGGGGTAGTAACTATGGC. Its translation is CAWRTGGSNYG. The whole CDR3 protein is CAWRTGGSNYGYTF. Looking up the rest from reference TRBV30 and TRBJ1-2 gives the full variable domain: SQTIHQWPATLVQPVGSPLSLECTVEGTSNPNLYWYRQAAGRGLQLLFYSVGIGQISSEVPQNLSASRPQDRQFILSSKKLLLSDSGFYLCAWRTGGSNYGYTFGSGTRLTVV.

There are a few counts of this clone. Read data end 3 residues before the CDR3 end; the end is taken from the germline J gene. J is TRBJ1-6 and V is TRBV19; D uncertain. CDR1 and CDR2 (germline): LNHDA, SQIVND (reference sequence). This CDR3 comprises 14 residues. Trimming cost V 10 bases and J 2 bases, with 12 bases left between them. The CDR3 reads CATSQAAYNSPLHF. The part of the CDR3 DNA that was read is TGTGCCACCAGCCAGGCCGCCTATAATTCACCC.

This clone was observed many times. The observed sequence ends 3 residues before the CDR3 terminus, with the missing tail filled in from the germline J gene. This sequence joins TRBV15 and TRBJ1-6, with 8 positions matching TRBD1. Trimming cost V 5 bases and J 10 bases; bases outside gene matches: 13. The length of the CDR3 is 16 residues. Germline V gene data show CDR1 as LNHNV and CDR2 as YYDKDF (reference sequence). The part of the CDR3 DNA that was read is TGTGCCACCAGCCCCCAAGGACAGGGTGTTGGATCACCC. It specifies CATSPQGQGVGSP. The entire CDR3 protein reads CATSPQGQGVGSPLHF.

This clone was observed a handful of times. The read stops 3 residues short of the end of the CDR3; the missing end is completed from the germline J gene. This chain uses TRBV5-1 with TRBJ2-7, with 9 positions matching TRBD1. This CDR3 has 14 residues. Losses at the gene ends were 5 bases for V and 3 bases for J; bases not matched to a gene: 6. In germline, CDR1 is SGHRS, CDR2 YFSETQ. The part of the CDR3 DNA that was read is TGCGCCAGCAGGACCGGGACAGGGTACTACGAG. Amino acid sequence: CASRTGTGYYE. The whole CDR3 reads CASRTGTGYYEQYF.

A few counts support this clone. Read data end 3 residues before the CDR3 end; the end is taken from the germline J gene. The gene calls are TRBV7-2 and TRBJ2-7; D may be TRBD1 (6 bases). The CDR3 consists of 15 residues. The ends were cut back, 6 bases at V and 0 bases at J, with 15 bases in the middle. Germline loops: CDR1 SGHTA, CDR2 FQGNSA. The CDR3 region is CASRAVPGASYEQYF. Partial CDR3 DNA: TGTGCCAGCAGAGCCGTCCCAGGGGCCTCCTACGAG. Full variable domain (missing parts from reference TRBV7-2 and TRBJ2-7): GAGVSQSPSNKVTEKGKDVELRCDPISGHTALYWYRQSLGQGLEFLIYFQGNSAPDKSGLPSDRFSAERTGGSVSTLTIQRTQQEDSAVYLCASRAVPGASYEQYFGPGTRLTVT.

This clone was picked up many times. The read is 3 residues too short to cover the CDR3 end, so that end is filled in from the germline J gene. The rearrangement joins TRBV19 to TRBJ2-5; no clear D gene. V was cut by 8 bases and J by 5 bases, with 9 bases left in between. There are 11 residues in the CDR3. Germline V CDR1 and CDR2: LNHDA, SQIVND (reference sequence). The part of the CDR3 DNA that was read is TGTGCCAGTGCCGCCGGGGAGACC. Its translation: CASAAGET. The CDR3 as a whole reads CASAAGETQYF. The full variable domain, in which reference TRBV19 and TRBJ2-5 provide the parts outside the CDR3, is DGGITQSPKYLFRKEGQNVTLSCEQNLNHDAMYWYRQDPGQGLRLIYYSQIVNDFQKGDIAEGYSVSREKKESFPLTVTSAQKNPTAFYLCASAAGETQYFGPGTRLLVL.

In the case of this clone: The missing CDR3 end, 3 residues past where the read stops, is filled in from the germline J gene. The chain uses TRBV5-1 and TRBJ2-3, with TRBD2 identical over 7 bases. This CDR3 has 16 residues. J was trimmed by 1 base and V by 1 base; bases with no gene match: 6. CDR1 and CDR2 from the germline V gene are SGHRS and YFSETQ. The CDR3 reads CASSLFRGVGTDTQYF. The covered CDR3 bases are TGCGCCAGCAGCTTGTTTCGGGGGGTTGGCACAGATACG.

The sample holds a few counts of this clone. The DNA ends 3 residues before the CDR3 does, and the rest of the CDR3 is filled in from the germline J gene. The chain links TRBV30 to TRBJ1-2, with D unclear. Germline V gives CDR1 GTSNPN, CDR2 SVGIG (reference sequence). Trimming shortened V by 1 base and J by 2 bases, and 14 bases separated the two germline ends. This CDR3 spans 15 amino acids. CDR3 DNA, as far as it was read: TGTGCCTGGAGTGCTTACACACTAAGGAACTATGGC. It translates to CAWSAYTLRNYG. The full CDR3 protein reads CAWSAYTLRNYGYTF.

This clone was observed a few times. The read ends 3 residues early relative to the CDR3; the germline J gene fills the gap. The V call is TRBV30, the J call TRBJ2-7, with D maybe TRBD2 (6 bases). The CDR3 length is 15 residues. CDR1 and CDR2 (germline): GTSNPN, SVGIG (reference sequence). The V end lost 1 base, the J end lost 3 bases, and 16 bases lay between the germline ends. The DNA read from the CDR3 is TGTGCCTGGAGTGGCGGATACCAGACTAGCTACGAG. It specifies CAWSGGYQTSYE. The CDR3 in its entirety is CAWSGGYQTSYEQYF.

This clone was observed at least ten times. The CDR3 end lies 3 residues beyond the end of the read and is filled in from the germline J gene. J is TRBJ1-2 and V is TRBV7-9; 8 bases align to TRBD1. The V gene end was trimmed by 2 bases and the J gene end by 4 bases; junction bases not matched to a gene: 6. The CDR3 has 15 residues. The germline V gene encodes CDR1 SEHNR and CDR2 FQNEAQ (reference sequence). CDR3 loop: CASSLSQGAIYGYTF. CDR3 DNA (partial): TGTGCCAGCAGCTTATCGCAGGGGGCCATCTATGGC.

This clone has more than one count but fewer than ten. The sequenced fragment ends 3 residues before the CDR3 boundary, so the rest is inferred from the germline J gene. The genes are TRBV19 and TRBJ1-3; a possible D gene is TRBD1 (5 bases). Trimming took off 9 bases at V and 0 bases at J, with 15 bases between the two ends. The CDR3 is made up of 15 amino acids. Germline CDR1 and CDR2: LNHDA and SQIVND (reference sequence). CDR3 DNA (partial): TGTGCCAGCCAAGACCGGACATACTCTGGAAACACC. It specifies CASQDRTYSGNT. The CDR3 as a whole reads CASQDRTYSGNTIYF.

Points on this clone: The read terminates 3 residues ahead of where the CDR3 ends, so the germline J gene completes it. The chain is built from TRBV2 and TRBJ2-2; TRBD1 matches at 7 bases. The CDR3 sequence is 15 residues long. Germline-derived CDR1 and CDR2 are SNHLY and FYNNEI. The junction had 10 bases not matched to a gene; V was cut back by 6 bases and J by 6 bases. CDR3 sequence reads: CASSPTGAVAGELFF. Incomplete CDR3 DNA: TGTGCCAGCAGCCCTACAGGGGCGGTGGCCGGGGAG.

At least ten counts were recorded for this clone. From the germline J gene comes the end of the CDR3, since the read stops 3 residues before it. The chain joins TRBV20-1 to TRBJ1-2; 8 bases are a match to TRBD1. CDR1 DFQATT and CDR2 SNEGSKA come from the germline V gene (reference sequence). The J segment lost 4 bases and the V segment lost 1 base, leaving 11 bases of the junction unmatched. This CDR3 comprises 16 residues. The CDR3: CSARGAGQGLGYGYTF. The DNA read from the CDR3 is TGCAGTGCTAGAGGAGCAGGACAGGGACTCGGCTATGGC.

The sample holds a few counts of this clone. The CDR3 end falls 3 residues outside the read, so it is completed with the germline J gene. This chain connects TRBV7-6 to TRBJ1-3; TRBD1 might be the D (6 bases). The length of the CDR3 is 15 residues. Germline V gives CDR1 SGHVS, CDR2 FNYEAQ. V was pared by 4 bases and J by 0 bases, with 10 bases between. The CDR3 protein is CASSYTTGSGNTIYF. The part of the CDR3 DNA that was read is TGTGCCAGCAGCTACACGACAGGCTCTGGAAACACC.

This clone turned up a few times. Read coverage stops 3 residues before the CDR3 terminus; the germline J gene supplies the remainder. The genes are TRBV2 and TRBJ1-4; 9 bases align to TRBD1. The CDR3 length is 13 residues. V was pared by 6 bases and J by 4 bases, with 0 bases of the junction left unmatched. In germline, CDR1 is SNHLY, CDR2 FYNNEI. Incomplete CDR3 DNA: TGTGCCAGCAGGGGACAGGGTAATGAAAAA. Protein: CASRGQGNEK. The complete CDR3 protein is CASRGQGNEKLFF.

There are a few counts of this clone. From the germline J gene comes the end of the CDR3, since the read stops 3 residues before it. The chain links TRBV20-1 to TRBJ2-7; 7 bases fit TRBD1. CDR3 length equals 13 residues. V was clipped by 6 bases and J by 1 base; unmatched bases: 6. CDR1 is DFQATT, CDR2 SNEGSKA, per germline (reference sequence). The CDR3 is CSAASGGSYEQYF. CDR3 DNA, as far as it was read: TGCAGTGCGGCATCAGGGGGTTCCTACGAG.